These 20 T cell receptor beta chains were sequenced from one sample in a study of brain T cells in children with intractable seizures. Only in-frame clones appear in the TCRdb table, and some are missing; sequencing was by immunoSEQ multiplex PCR. Here the sample spans tens of thousands of clones, approximately 95% being singletons. Sequencing was performed on peripheral blood, taken at surgery. The receptors here all came from a boy in the first two years of life with focal cortical dysplasia and intractable seizures.

The chain joins TRBV7-2 to TRBJ1-6; D unclear. The CDR3 length is 16 residues. V gave up 2 bases and J gave up 5 bases, with 13 bases separating them. Germline V gives CDR1 SGHTA, CDR2 FQGNSA. The CDR3 region is CASSLISGRNNSPLHF. As DNA, the CDR3 is TGTGCCAGCAGCTTAATCTCTGGACGGAATAATTCACCCCTCCACTTT.

The chain couples TRBV2 to TRBJ2-7, with D perhaps TRBD1 (6 bases). Germline lookup yields CDR1 SNHLY and CDR2 FYNNEI. Trimming removed 8 bases from V and 5 bases from J, with 16 bases in between. The CDR3 runs to 13 residues. Here the CDR3 DNA reads TGTGCCAGCCATGAATTGAACAGGGACGAGCAGTACTTC. Protein sequence: CASHELNRDEQYF.

The chain combines TRBV10-3 with TRBJ2-7, with 10 bases aligning to TRBD2. The V gene end was trimmed by 10 bases and the J gene end by 4 bases; junction bases not matched to a gene: 4. The CDR3 runs to 12 residues. Germline loops: CDR1 ENHRY, CDR2 SYGVKD. Here the CDR3 DNA reads TGTGCCACCGGGACTAGCGATTACGAGCAGTACTTC. It codes for CATGTSDYEQYF.

The chain combines TRBV25-1 with TRBJ2-5, with no clear D. With 3 bases removed from V and 0 bases from J, the gap between germline ends came to 14 bases. Germline values: CDR1 MGHDK, CDR2 SYGVNS. The CDR3 extends over 16 amino acids. The CDR3, as DNA: TGTGCCAGCAGTGATTTGCGAAGACGGTACCAAGAGACCCAGTACTTC. It codes for CASSDLRRRYQETQYF.

The chain has TRBV2 and TRBJ1-2; D unresolved. The germline gives CDR1 SNHLY, CDR2 FYNNEI. This CDR3 spans 13 amino acids. Trimming took off 3 bases at V and 4 bases at J, with 9 bases between the two ends. Here the CDR3 reads CASSDVRSYGYTF. The CDR3 coding sequence is TGTGCCAGCAGTGACGTCAGAAGCTATGGCTACACCTTC.

V is TRBV4-1 and J is TRBJ2-7, with unresolved D. Germline CDR1 is MGHRA and CDR2 is YSYEKL. V lost 2 bases and J lost 6, with 8 bases in between. CDR3 length equals 12 residues. The CDR3 protein is CASSQTGFEQYF. The CDR3, as DNA: TGCGCCAGCAGCCAAACCGGGTTCGAGCAGTACTTC.

The chain recombines TRBV18 with TRBJ2-3, with 7 bases identical to TRBD2. The germline V gene has CDR1 KGHSH and CDR2 LQKENI. The CDR3 is made up of 16 amino acids. V was clipped by 1 base and J by 1 base; unmatched bases: 5. As DNA, the CDR3 is TGTGCCAGCTCACCACGAAGCGGGGCCGGCACAGATACGCAGTATTTT. It is translated as CASSPRSGAGTDTQYF.

As DNA, the CDR3 is TGCGCCAGCAGCCAAGGGGAGCGGGGCTACAATGAGCAGTTCTTC. Translating it yields CASSQGERGYNEQFF. The chain recombines TRBV4-1 with TRBJ2-1; 7 bases align to TRBD2. The CDR3 contains 15 residues. Looked up from germline, CDR1 is MGHRA and CDR2 is YSYEKL. V was clipped by 1 base and J by 3 bases; unmatched bases: 3.

The genes are TRBV7-9 and TRBJ1-4; 7 bases align to TRBD1. This CDR3 contains 15 residues. Germline values: CDR1 SEHNR, CDR2 FQNEAQ (reference sequence). Trimming at V came to 5 bases and at J to 8 bases, leaving 11 bases not matched to a gene. The CDR3 sequence: CASSRQTGSGEKLFF. CDR3 DNA: TGTGCCAGCAGCAGACAGACAGGGTCGGGAGAAAAACTGTTTTTT.

V and J are TRBV3-1 (or the pseudogene TRBV3-2) and TRBJ1-6; TRBD1 agrees at 8 bases. The CDR3 sequence is 16 residues long. Looked up from germline, CDR1 is LGHDT and CDR2 is YNNKEL (reference sequence). V lost 0 bases and J lost 4; bases outside the gene matches: 2. In DNA form, the CDR3 reads TGTGCCAGCAGCCAAGATACAGGGGGATATAATTCACCCCTCCACTTT. Protein product: CASSQDTGGYNSPLHF.

The chain carries TRBV21-1 and TRBJ2-5; the table's D call TRBD2 went unverified against the DNA. TRBV21-1 is a pseudogene locus. CDR3 length: 19 residues. CDR3 loop: CASSPTSGGAVNSRETQYF. DNA for the CDR3: TGTGCCAGCAGCCCCACTAGCGGGGGGGCCGTTAATTCTCGAGAGACCCAGTACTTC.

V and J are TRBV28 and TRBJ1-1; D is ambiguous. Between the trimmed V and J ends, which lost 6 bases and 4 bases, there was a span of 12 bases. Per germline, CDR1 MDHEN and CDR2 SYDVKM. The CDR3 runs to 13 residues. As DNA, the CDR3 is TGTGCCAGCAGGCCCGTGAAGGTCACTGAAGCTTTCTTT. This gives the protein CASRPVKVTEAFF.

This chain connects TRBV28 to TRBJ2-3; weak D call: TRBD1 (5 bases). V shed 2 bases and J shed 4 bases, with 7 bases lying between them. The length of the CDR3 is 13 residues. Germline-derived CDR1 and CDR2 are MDHEN and SYDVKM. CDR3 sequence: CASSLGRADTQYF. DNA of the CDR3: TGTGCCAGCAGTTTAGGCAGGGCAGATACGCAGTATTTT.

The CDR3 nucleotides are TGTGCCAGCAGCCAGTCTCGGGCAGGGATTTTTACTGAAGCTTTCTTT. This encodes CASSQSRAGIFTEAFF. This rearrangement joins TRBV3-1 (or the pseudogene TRBV3-2) to TRBJ1-1, with D tentatively TRBD1 (5 bases). The CDR3 spans 16 residues. V dropped 3 bases and J dropped 5 bases, with 19 bases sitting between them. Germline CDR1 and CDR2: LGHDT and YNNKEL (reference sequence).

This chain connects TRBV5-6 to TRBJ1-1, with a possible D match to TRBD1 (6 bases). V was clipped by 4 bases and J by 0 bases, with 13 bases between them. This CDR3 spans 15 amino acids. From germline, CDR1 is SGHDT and CDR2 YYEEEE. The CDR3 DNA follows: TGTGCCAGCAGCCCGGACAGATTCATGAACACTGAAGCTTTCTTT. Protein: CASSPDRFMNTEAFF.

V usage is TRBV27 and J usage is TRBJ1-5; TRBD1 is a possible D gene (5 bases). The CDR3 loop spans 17 amino acids. Germline V gene sequence: CDR1 MNHEY, CDR2 SMNVEV (reference sequence). Trimming stripped 5 bases from V and 0 bases from J, with 17 bases between. The CDR3 spells CASSPLARVNSNQPQHF. The CDR3, as DNA: TGTGCCAGCAGTCCACTGGCCAGGGTGAATAGCAATCAGCCCCAGCATTTT.

This clone occurred once. The rearrangement joins TRBV5-8 to TRBJ1-5, with D tentatively TRBD1 (5 bases). The V and J ends lost 6 bases and 4 bases respectively, with 11 bases between them. This CDR3 region has 13 residues. Germline-derived CDR1 and CDR2 are SGHTS and YDEGEE. The CDR3 nucleotides read TGTGCCAGCATCGTCCGGGGGAATCAGCCCCAGCATTTT. Its protein is CASIVRGNQPQHF.

This chain connects TRBV15 to TRBJ1-2; D is ambiguous. The ends were cut back, 3 bases at V and 5 bases at J, with 4 bases in the middle. The CDR3 runs to 11 residues. CDR1 is LNHNV, CDR2 YYDKDF, per germline (reference sequence). The CDR3 loop is CATSRDYGYTF. The DNA of the CDR3 is TGTGCCACCAGCAGGGATTATGGCTACACCTTC.

This chain joins TRBV6-2 or TRBV6-3 and TRBJ2-2; no clear D. V shed 0 bases and J shed 5 bases, with 7 bases lying between them. This CDR3 spans 14 amino acids. Germline CDR1 is MNHEY and CDR2 is SVGEGT. The chain's CDR3 is CASSYSLTTGELFF. The CDR3 DNA is TGTGCCAGCAGTTACTCCCTAACAACCGGGGAGCTGTTTTTT.

The chain links TRBV25-1 to TRBJ2-5, with 12 bases identical to TRBD1. Germline V gives CDR1 MGHDK, CDR2 SYGVNS. The V and J ends lost 7 bases and 3 bases, in that order; junction bases with no gene match: 9. The CDR3 sequence is 16 residues long. The CDR3 sequence is CASKGTGGFFEETQYF. The CDR3 bases are TGTGCCAGCAAGGGGACAGGGGGCTTCTTCGAAGAGACCCAGTACTTC.